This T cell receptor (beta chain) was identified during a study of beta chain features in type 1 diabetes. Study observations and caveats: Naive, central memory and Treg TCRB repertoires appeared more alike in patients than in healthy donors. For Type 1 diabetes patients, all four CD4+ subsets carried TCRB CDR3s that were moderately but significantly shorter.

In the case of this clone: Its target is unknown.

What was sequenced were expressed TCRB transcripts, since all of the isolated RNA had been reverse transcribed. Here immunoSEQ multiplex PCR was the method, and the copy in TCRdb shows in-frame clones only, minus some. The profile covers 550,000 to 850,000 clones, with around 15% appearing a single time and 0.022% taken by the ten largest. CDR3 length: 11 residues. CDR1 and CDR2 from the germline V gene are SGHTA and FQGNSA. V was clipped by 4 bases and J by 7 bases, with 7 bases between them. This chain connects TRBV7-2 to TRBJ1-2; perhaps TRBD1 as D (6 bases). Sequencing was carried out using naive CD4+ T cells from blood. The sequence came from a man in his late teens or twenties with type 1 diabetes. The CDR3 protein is CASSSGVGYTF. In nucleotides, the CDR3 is TGTGCCAGCAGCTCAGGGGTTGGCTACACCTTC.